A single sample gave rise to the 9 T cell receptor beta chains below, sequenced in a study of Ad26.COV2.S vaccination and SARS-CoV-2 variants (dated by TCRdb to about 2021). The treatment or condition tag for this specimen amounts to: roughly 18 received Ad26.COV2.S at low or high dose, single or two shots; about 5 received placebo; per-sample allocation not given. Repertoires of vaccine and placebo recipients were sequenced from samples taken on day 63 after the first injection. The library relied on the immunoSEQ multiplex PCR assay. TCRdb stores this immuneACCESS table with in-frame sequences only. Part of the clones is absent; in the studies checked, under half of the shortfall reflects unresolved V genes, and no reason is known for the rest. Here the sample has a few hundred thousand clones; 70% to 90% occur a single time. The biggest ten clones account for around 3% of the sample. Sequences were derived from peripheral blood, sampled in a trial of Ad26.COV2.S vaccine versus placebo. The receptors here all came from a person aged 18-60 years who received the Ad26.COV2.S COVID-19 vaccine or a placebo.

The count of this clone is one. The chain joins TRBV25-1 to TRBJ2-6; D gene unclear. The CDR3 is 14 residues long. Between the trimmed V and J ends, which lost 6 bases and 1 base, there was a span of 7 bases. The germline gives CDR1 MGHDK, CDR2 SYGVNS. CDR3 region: CASRGKSGANVLTF. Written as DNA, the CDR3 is TGTGCCAGCAGGGGGAAATCTGGGGCCAACGTCCTGACTTTC.

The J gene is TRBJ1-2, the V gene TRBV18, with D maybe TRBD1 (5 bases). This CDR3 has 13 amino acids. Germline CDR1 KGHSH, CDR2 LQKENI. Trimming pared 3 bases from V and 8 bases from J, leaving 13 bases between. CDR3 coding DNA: TGTGCCAGCTCACCCAGGGATCGGGACGGCTACACCTTC. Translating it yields CASSPRDRDGYTF.

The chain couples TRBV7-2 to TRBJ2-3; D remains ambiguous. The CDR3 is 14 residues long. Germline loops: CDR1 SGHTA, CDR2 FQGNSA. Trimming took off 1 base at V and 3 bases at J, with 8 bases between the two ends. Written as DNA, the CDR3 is TGTGCCAGCAGCTTAGGGTTTGTGACAGATACGCAGTATTTT. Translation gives CASSLGFVTDTQYF.

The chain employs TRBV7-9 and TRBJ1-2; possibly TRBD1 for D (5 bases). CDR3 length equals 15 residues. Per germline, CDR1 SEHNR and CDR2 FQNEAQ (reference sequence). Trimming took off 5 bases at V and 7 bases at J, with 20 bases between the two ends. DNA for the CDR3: TGTGCCAGCAGCCCCCCCGGGACGACATTCTTTGGCTACACCTTC. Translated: CASSPPGTTFFGYTF.

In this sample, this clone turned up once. CDR3 region: CASSIELYNEQFF. CDR3 nucleotides: TGTGCCAGTAGTATAGAACTTTACAATGAGCAGTTCTTC. This chain uses TRBV19 with TRBJ2-1; no clear D. Deletions cut 0 bases from V and 4 bases from J, with 4 bases between. The CDR3 length is 13 residues. Looked up from germline, CDR1 is LNHDA and CDR2 is SQIVND (reference sequence).

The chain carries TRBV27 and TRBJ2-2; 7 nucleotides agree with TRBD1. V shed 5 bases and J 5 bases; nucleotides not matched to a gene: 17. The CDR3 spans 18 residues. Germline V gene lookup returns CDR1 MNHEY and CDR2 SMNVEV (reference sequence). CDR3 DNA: TGTGCCAGCAGTGCGACGTACCAGGGGGTATACTTAACCGGGGAGCTGTTTTTT. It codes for CASSATYQGVYLTGELFF.

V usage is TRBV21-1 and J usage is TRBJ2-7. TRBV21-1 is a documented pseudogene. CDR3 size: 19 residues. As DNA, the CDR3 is TGTGCCAGCAGCACCCAAAGTCAGATGGTTTCATTCGGCTCCTACGAGCAGTACTTC. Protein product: CASSTQSQMVSFGSYEQYF.

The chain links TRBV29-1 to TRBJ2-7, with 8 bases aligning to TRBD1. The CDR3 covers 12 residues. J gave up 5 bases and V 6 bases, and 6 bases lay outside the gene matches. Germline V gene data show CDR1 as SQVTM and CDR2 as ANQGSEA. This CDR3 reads CSVYGQGNEQYF. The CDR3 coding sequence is TGCAGCGTATATGGACAGGGTAACGAGCAGTACTTC.

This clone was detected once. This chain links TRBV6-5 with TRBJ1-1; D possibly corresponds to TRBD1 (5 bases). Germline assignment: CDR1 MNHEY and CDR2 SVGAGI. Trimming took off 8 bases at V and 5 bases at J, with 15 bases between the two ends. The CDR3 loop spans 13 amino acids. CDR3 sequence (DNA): TGTGCCAGCGGCTTGGGCAGGGTGACTGAAGCTTTCTTT. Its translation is CASGLGRVTEAFF.